Sequencing of this TCR beta chain was carried out in a study of T cell responses to AZD1222 COVID-19 vaccine. Study observations and caveats: Along spike, vaccine-associated CD4 TCRs were found throughout, with dominance at 160-218 and 743-854. There were mostly white British donors and more females than males, and clonal diversity was possibly underestimated. Breadth and depth of Spike-specific TCRs rose after two AZD1222 doses.

Note on this clone: Its antigen is unidentified.

The germline CDR1 and CDR2 sequences are MDHEN and SYDVKM. CDR3 length: 13 amino acids. Only in-frame clones appear in the TCRdb table, and some are missing; sequencing was by immunoSEQ multiplex PCR. The sample holds around 64,000 clones, roughly 80% seen once. This rearrangement joins TRBV28 to TRBJ2-1; D is tentatively TRBD1 or TRBD2 (5 bases each). This material consisted of peripheral blood, taken 28 days after the second AZD1222 dose. This receptor was identified in an adult who received the AZD1222 COVID-19 vaccine. In nucleotides, the CDR3 is TGTGCTCTTACCGGGGCGACAGTTAATGAGCAGTTCTTC. It encodes CALTGATVNEQFF.